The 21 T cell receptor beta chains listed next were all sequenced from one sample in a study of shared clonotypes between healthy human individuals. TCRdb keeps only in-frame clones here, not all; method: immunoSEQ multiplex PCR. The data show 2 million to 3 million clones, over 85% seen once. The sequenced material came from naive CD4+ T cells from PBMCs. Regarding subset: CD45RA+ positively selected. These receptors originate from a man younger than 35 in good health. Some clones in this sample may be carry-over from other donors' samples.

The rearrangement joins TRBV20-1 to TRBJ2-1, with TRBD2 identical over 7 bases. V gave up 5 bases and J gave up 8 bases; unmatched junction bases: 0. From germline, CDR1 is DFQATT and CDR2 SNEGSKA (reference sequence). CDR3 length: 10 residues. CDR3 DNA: TGCAGTGCTCGGGAGGATGAGCAGTTCTTC. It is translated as CSAREDEQFF.

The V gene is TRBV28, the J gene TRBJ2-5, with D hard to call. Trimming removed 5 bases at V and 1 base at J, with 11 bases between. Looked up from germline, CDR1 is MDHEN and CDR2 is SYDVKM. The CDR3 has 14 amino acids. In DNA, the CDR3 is TGTGCCAGCAGTGGTCTAGGCCTCCAAGAGACCCAGTACTTC. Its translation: CASSGLGLQETQYF. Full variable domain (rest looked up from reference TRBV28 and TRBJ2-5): DVKVTQSSRYLVKRTGEKVFLECVQDMDHENMFWYRQDPGLGLRLIYFSYDVKMKEKGDIPEGYSVSREKKERFSLILESASTNQTSMYLCASSGLGLQETQYFGPGTRLLVL.

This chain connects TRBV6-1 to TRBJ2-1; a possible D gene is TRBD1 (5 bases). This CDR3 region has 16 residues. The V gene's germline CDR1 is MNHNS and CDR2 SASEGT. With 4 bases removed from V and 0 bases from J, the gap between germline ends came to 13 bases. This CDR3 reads CASSAPQGSSYNEQFF. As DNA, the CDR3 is TGTGCCAGCAGTGCCCCTCAGGGAAGCTCCTACAATGAGCAGTTCTTC.

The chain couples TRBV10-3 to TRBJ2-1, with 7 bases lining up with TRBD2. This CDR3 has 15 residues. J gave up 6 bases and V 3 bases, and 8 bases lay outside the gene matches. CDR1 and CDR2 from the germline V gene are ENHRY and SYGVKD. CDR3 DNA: TGTGCCATCAGTGACCTAAGCGGGAACGTCAATGAGCAGTTCTTC. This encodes CAISDLSGNVNEQFF.

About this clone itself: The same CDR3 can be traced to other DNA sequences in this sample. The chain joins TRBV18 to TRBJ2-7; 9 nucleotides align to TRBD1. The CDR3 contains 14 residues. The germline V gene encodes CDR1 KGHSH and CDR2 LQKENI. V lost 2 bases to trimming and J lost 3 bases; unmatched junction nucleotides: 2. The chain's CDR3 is CASSPGTGSYEQYF. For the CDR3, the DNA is TGTGCCAGCTCACCAGGGACAGGGAGCTACGAGCAGTACTTC.

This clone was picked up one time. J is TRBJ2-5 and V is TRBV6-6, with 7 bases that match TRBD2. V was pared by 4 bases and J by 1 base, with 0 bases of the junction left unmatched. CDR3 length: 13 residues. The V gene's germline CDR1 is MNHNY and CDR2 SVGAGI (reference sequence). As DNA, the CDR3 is TGTGCCAGCAGTTGGGGGGGCCAAGAGACCCAGTACTTC. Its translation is CASSWGGQETQYF.

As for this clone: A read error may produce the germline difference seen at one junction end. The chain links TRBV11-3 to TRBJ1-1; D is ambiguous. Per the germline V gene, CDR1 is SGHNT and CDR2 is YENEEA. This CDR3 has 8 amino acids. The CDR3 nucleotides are TGTGCCAGCAGACGGGCCCCTTTT. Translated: CASRRAPF.

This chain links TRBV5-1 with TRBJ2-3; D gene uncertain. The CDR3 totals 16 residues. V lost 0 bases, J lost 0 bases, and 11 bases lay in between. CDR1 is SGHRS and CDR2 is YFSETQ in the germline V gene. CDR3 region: CASSLVVSSSTDTQYF. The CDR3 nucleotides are TGCGCCAGCAGCTTGGTGGTCTCTTCTAGCACAGATACGCAGTATTTT.

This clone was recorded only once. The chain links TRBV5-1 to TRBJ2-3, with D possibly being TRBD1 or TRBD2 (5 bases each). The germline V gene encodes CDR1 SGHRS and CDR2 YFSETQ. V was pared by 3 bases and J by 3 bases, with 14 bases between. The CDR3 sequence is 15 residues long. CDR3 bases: TGCGCCAGCAGCTGGGACGTAGGGCAGACAGATACGCAGTATTTT. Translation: CASSWDVGQTDTQYF.

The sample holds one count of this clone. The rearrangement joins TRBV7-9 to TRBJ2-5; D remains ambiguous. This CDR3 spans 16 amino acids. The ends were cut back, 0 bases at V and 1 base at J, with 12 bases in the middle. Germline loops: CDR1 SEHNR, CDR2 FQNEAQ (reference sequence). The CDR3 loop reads CASSLASGRVQETQYF. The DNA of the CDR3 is TGTGCCAGCAGCTTAGCGTCAGGACGGGTCCAAGAGACCCAGTACTTC.

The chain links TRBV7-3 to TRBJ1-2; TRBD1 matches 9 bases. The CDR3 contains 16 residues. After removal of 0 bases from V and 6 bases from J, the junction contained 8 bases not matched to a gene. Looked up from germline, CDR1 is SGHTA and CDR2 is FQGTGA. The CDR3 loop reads CASSLTGQGAVDGYTF. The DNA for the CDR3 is TGTGCCAGCAGCTTAACGGGACAGGGAGCGGTTGATGGCTACACCTTC.

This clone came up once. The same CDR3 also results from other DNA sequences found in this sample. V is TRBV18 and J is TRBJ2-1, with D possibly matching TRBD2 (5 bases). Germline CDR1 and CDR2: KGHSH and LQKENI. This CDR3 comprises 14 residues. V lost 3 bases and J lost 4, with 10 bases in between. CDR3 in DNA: TGTGCCAGCTCACCTACACGGACTTACAATGAGCAGTTCTTC. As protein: CASSPTRTYNEQFF.

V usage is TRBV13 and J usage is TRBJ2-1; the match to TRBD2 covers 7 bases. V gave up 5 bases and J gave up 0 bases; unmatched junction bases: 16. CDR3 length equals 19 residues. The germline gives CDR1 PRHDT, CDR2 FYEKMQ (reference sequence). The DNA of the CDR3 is TGTGCCAGCAGCGGGGGACTAACCGATACCTACTACTCCTACAATGAGCAGTTCTTC. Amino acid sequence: CASSGGLTDTYYSYNEQFF.

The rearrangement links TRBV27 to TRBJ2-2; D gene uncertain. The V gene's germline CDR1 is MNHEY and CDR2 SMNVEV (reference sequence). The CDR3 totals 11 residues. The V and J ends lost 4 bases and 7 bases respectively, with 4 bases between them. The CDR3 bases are TGTGCCAGCAGTTCGCGCGGGGAGCTGTTTTTT. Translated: CASSSRGELFF.

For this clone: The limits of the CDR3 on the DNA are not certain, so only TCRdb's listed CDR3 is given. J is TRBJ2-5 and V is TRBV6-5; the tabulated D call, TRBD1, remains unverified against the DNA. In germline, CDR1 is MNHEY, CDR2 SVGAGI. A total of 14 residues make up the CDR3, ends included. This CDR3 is CASSSSWGRETQYF.

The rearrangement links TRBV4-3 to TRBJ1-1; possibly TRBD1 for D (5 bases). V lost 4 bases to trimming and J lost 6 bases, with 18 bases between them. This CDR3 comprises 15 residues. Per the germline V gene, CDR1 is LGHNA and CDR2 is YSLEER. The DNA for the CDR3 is TGCGCCAGCAGCCTCACGTACATTGGGGCCGCTGAAGCTTTCTTT. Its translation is CASSLTYIGAAEAFF.

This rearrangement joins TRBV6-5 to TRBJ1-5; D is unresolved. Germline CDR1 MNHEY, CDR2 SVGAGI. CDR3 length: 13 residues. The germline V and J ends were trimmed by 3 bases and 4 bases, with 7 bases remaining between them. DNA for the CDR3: TGTGCCAGCAGTTATAAGTCTAATCAGCCCCAGCATTTT. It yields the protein CASSYKSNQPQHF.

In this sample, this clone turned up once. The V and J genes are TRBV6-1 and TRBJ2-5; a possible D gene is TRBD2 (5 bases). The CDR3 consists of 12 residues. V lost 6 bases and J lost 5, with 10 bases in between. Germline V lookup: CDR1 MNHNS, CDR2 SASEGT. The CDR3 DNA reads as TGTGCCAGCAGCCCGAGGAGGGAGACCCAGTACTTC. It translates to CASSPRRETQYF.

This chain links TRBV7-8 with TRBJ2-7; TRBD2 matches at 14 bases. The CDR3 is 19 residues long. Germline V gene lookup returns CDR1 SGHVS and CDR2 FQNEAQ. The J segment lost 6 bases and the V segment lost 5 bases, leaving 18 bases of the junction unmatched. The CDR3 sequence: CASSRGGTSGSRIGGEQYF. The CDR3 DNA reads TGTGCCAGCAGCCGGGGTGGGACTAGCGGGAGTCGGATTGGCGGCGAGCAGTACTTC.

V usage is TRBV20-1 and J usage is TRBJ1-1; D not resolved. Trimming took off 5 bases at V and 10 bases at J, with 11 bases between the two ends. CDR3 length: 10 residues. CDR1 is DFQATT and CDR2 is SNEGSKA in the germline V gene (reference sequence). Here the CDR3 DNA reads TGCAGTGCTGGGGAGGTGGTAGCTTTCTTT. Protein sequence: CSAGEVVAFF.

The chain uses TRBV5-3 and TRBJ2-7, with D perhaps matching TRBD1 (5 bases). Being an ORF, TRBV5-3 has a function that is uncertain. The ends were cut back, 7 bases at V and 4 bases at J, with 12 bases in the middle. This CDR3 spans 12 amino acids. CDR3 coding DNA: TGTGCCAGAGTGACAGCTAGATACGAGCAGTACTTC. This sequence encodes CARVTARYEQYF.